The clone carrying this TCR beta chain was detected ten times or more. Its antigen is not identified. The study built unsorted libraries from 2 million PBMCs kept at -80 C. The sample belongs to a study of neurological immune-mediated disorders. The cDNA was synthesized by 5'RACE incorporating 10-nucleotide random UMIs. One entry per CDR3 protein, called by TCRdb with MiXCR from the 5' RACE reads. This sample yields tens of thousands of distinct CDR3 sequences, of which 3% to 3.5% are seen a single time; less than 15% belongs to the top ten. Overall study findings and caveats: It was the repertoires of 18 of 34 multiple sclerosis patients that phylogenetic grouping placed in one related-CDR3 cluster, which is a possible signature.

Germline CDR1 is SGHAT and CDR2 is FQDESV (reference sequence). CDR3 size: 14 residues. V gave up 4 bases and J gave up 1 base, with 8 bases separating them. The origin of this receptor is a woman aged 50 to 60 with multiple sclerosis. The chain employs TRBV11-1 and TRBJ2-4; no definite D call. The sequenced material came from PBMCs. CDR3 protein: CASSSRAAKNIQYF. The CDR3 DNA sequence: TGTGCCAGCAGCTCAAGGGCGGCCAAAAACATTCAGTACTTC.